The present T cell receptor (beta chain) was sequenced within a study of T cell responses to AZD1222 COVID-19 vaccine. Assay used: immunoSEQ multiplex PCR; TCRdb lists only in-frame clones, some missing. This table has around 150,000 clones, approximately 90% appearing once. In regard to this clone: The antigen is unknown.

V was pared by 2 bases and J by 4 bases, with 15 bases of the junction left unmatched. The germline V gene encodes CDR1 SGHVS and CDR2 FQNEAQ. The CDR3 extends over 18 amino acids. Notes on the study in general: The CD4 TCRs associated with vaccination extended across spike and predominated at 160-218 and 743-854.

This sequence originates from an adult who received the AZD1222 COVID-19 vaccine. Here the sequenced sample was peripheral blood, taken 28 days after the second AZD1222 dose. The chain carries TRBV7-8 and TRBJ2-5, with 8 bases lining up with TRBD1. The CDR3 here is CASSLPKGQGSQLETQYF. The DNA for the CDR3 is TGTGCCAGCAGCTTACCAAAAGGACAGGGAAGTCAATTAGAGACCCAGTACTTC.